These T cell receptor beta chains were read from a single sample in a study of blood T cell repertoires in COVID-19. The method was immunoSEQ multiplex PCR; TCRdb's version includes in-frame clones alone and lacks a portion of them. This repertoire shows some 35,000 clones, 80% to 90% found once; its top ten account for about 14%. The sequenced sample consisted of peripheral blood. These receptors came from a man aged 55 to 70 with active COVID-19. Both conserved end residues are part of each CDR3. Fields, in order: clone size, V gene, J gene, D gene, CDR3 protein, CDR3 DNA. The D gene is left open where the match is weak. Rows may omit the clone size; those that give it use once, few, many or a size class.

size: -
V: TRBV11-2
J: TRBJ2-7
D: TRBD2
CDR3: CASSLEGLAAYEQYF
DNA: TGTGCCAGCAGCTTAGAGGGACTAGCGGCATACGAGCAGTACTTC

size: -
V: TRBV9
J: TRBJ2-2
D: TRBD1
CDR3: CASSVRGQGNTGELFF
DNA: TGTGCCAGCAGCGTACGGGGACAGGGGAACACCGGGGAGCTGTTTTTT

size: -
V: TRBV18
J: TRBJ2-7
D: TRBD2
CDR3: CASSAGDEQYF
DNA: TGTGCCAGCTCTGCGGGGGACGAGCAGTACTTC

size: -
V: TRBV6-6
J: TRBJ2-3
D: -
CDR3: CASSLTGDRTDTQYF
DNA: TGTGCCAGCAGTCTAACGGGAGATCGGACAGATACGCAGTATTTT

size: -
V: TRBV12-2
J: TRBJ1-1
D: -
CDR3: CASRLVSATGDTEAFF
DNA: TGTGCAAGTCGCTTAGTGAGTGCCACAGGGGATACTGAAGCTTTCTTT

size: once
V: TRBV7-9
J: TRBJ2-3
D: -
CDR3: CASSLGTVPDTQYF
DNA: TGTGCCAGCAGCTTAGGGACAGTCCCAGATACGCAGTATTTT

size: -
V: TRBV5-1
J: TRBJ1-3
D: -
CDR3: CASSLAEEAAGNTIYF
DNA: TGCGCCAGCAGCTTGGCCGAGGAGGCCGCCGGAAACACCATATATTTT

size: -
V: TRBV6-1
J: TRBJ2-1
D: -
CDR3: CASSDFPTGTTYNEQFF
DNA: TGTGCCAGCAGTGACTTCCCGACAGGCACTACCTACAATGAGCAGTTCTTC

size: -
V: TRBV3-1/TRBV3-2
J: TRBJ2-1
D: -
CDR3: CASSQEVAVHNEQFF
DNA: TGTGCCAGCAGCCAAGAAGTTGCAGTTCATAATGAGCAGTTCTTC

size: -
V: TRBV28
J: TRBJ2-7
D: -
CDR3: CASSLVFRYEQYF
DNA: TGTGCCAGCAGTTTAGTATTCAGGTACGAGCAGTACTTC

size: -
V: TRBV7-7
J: TRBJ2-1
D: -
CDR3: CASSPDRGYNEQFF
DNA: TGTGCTAGCAGCCCCGACCGCGGATACAATGAGCAGTTCTTC

size: -
V: TRBV5-4
J: TRBJ2-4
D: -
CDR3: CASKNSGENIQYF
DNA: TGTGCCAGCAAGAACTCAGGGGAAAACATTCAGTACTTC

size: -
V: TRBV5-4
J: TRBJ2-1
D: -
CDR3: CASSLQGSYNEQFF
DNA: TGTGCCAGCAGCTTGCAGGGCTCCTACAATGAGCAGTTCTTC

size: -
V: TRBV7-9
J: TRBJ1-2
D: TRBD1
CDR3: CASSLHVADRAINYGYTF
DNA: TGTGCCAGCAGCTTACACGTTGCCGACAGGGCTATAAACTATGGCTACACCTTC

size: -
V: TRBV19
J: TRBJ1-1
D: -
CDR3: CASSWDTSILNTEAFF
DNA: TGTGCCAGTAGTTGGGACACTTCAATTTTGAACACTGAAGCTTTCTTT

size: -
V: TRBV4-2
J: TRBJ2-5
D: TRBD2
CDR3: CASSHDGRASGKGETQYF
DNA: TGTGCCAGCAGCCATGACGGCCGGGCTAGCGGGAAAGGGGAGACCCAGTACTTC

size: -
V: TRBV7-2
J: TRBJ2-3
D: TRBD2
CDR3: CASSAAGGRTDTQYF
DNA: TGTGCCAGCAGCGCAGCGGGGGGGCGGACAGATACGCAGTATTTT

size: -
V: TRBV7-3
J: TRBJ2-2
D: -
CDR3: CASSLTGAGAANTGELFF
DNA: TGTGCCAGCAGCTTAACTGGGGCTGGAGCCGCGAACACCGGGGAGCTGTTTTTT

size: -
V: TRBV28
J: TRBJ2-7
D: -
CDR3: CASCSSASSYEQYF
DNA: TGTGCCAGCTGTAGTAGCGCCTCCTCCTACGAGCAGTACTTC